This TCR beta chain stems from a study of cytomegalovirus exposure and HLA in healthy donors. A multiplex PCR was run with 60 Vbeta primers and 13 Jbeta primers. The protocol was immunoSEQ multiplex PCR, while the TCRdb copy is restricted to in-frame clones and leaves out a portion. Of over 150,000 clones listed, over 80% are singletons. V was pared by 3 bases and J by 9 bases, with 10 bases of the junction left unmatched. Per the germline V gene, CDR1 is SGHAT and CDR2 is FQNNGV. The CDR3 is made up of 16 amino acids. Material for sequencing was PBMCs. The chain uses TRBV11-2 and TRBJ2-1; TRBD2 matches at 11 bases. The sequence came from a human donor in good health. The CDR3 protein is CASSLLAGGPLSEQFF. CDR3 bases: TGTGCCAGCAGCTTGTTAGCGGGGGGGCCCCTTAGTGAGCAGTTCTTC. Full variable domain (rest looked up from reference TRBV11-2 and TRBJ2-1): EAGVAQSPRYKIIEKRQSVAFWCNPISGHATLYWYQQILGQGPKLLIQFQNNGVVDDSQLPKDRFSAERLKGVDSTLKIQPAKLEDSAVYLCASSLLAGGPLSEQFFGPGTRLTVL.